These T cell receptor beta chains were read from a single sample in a study of Ad26.COV2.S vaccination and SARS-CoV-2 variants. Measured with immunoSEQ multiplex PCR; TCRdb has only the in-frame clones, and not every one. The sample includes some 340,000 clones, around 81% of them seen just once. Material: peripheral blood, obtained in a trial of Ad26.COV2.S vaccine versus placebo. These receptors all come from a person between 18 and 65 years old who received the Ad26.COV2.S COVID-19 vaccine or a placebo. The CDR3 runs from the conserved cysteine through the conserved F or W. The D gene is left open where the match is weak. Size is omitted from some rows. Given values are once, few, many or a class for expanded clones.

D gene	V gene	clone size	J gene	CDR3 protein	CDR3 DNA
.	TRBV5-5	.	TRBJ2-7	CASSLYPGMDYEQYF	TGTGCCAGCAGCTTATACCCGGGAATGGATTACGAGCAGTACTTC
TRBD1	TRBV2	.	TRBJ2-2	CASSATGGSTGELFF	TGTGCCAGCAGCGCGACAGGGGGGAGCACCGGGGAGCTGTTTTTT
TRBD1	TRBV7-9	many	TRBJ1-2	CASSSSGGVDGYGYTF	TGTGCCAGCAGCTCCTCAGGGGGCGTAGACGGCTATGGCTACACCTTC
.	TRBV7-2	.	TRBJ1-1	CASRNSGKGREAFF	TGTGCCAGCAGAAACTCAGGGAAGGGACGTGAAGCTTTCTTT
.	TRBV9	.	TRBJ2-2	CASSVNTGELFF	TGTGCCAGCAGCGTTAACACCGGGGAGCTGTTTTTT
.	TRBV7-9	.	TRBJ1-2	CASSGDSLYGYTF	TGTGCCAGCAGCGGCGACAGCTTATATGGCTACACCTTC
TRBD1	TRBV7-3	.	TRBJ2-1	CASSPQGQLYNEQFF	TGTGCCAGCAGCCCTCAGGGACAGCTATACAATGAGCAGTTCTTC
TRBD1	TRBV3-1/TRBV3-2	.	TRBJ2-5	CASSPMGQGTETQYF	TGTGCCAGCAGCCCCATGGGACAGGGGACAGAGACCCAGTACTTC
.	TRBV19	once	TRBJ1-2	CASSIKAGPNYGYTF	TGTGCCAGTAGTATAAAAGCTGGGCCGAACTATGGCTACACCTTC
TRBD1	TRBV6-5	.	TRBJ1-2	CASTWDRSYGYTF	TGTGCCAGCACCTGGGACAGATCTTATGGCTACACCTTC
.	TRBV7-8	.	TRBJ2-3	CASSRDTGLLTDTQYF	TGTGCCAGCAGCCGAGATACAGGGCTCCTCACAGATACGCAGTATTTT
.	TRBV7-3	.	TRBJ2-3	CASSAVGASSTDTQYF	TGTGCCAGCAGCGCCGTTGGAGCGTCTAGCACAGATACGCAGTATTTT
.	TRBV28	.	TRBJ1-5	CASSQLGVWQGDQPQHF	TGTGCCAGCAGCCAACTGGGGGTTTGGCAGGGTGATCAGCCCCAGCATTTT
.	TRBV9	.	TRBJ1-1	CASKRINTEAFF	TGTGCCAGCAAACGGATTAACACTGAAGCTTTCTTT
.	TRBV15	.	TRBJ2-1	CATSSPTGRDRFF	TGTGCCACCAGCAGCCCGACAGGACGGGACCGGTTCTTC
TRBD2	TRBV5-4	.	TRBJ2-1	CASSLDGGEREQFF	TGTGCCAGCAGCTTGGACGGGGGGGAAAGGGAGCAGTTCTTC
TRBD1	TRBV18	.	TRBJ2-1	CASSPGTGSYNEQFF	TGTGCCAGCTCGCCCGGGACAGGCTCCTACAATGAGCAGTTCTTC
TRBD1	TRBV6-5	.	TRBJ1-1	CASSPIQGMNTEAFF	TGTGCCAGCAGTCCGATACAGGGGATGAACACTGAAGCTTTCTTT
TRBD1	TRBV11-2	once	TRBJ1-2	CASSSTGAIGYTF	TGTGCCAGCAGCTCAACAGGGGCGATTGGCTACACCTTC
TRBD2	TRBV2	few	TRBJ2-2	CASIGSGGVGELFF	TGTGCCAGCATCGGTAGCGGGGGGGTCGGGGAGCTGTTTTTT
.	TRBV11-2	.	TRBJ2-3	CASSENRVADTQYF	TGTGCCAGCAGCGAAAACAGGGTCGCAGATACGCAGTATTTT
.	TRBV11-2	once	TRBJ1-2	CASSPDGRYGYTF	TGTGCCAGCAGCCCAGACGGACGCTATGGCTACACCTTC
.	TRBV9	.	TRBJ1-1	CASSYRVENTEAFF	TGTGCCAGCAGCTATCGTGTTGAGAACACTGAAGCTTTCTTT
TRBD2	TRBV9	.	TRBJ2-3	CASSVELAGTDTQYF	TGTGCCAGCAGCGTAGAGCTAGCGGGCACAGATACGCAGTATTTT
TRBD2	TRBV7-8	.	TRBJ2-1	CASSLGASGSLMNEQFF	TGTGCCAGCAGCTTAGGAGCTAGCGGATCCTTAATGAATGAGCAGTTCTTC
TRBD2	TRBV7-9	.	TRBJ2-2	CASSLRAGENTGELFF	TGTGCCAGCAGCTTAAGAGCGGGGGAGAACACCGGGGAGCTGTTTTTT
TRBD1	TRBV6-1	.	TRBJ1-2	CASSERRDRGEGYTF	TGTGCCAGCAGTGAAAGGAGGGACAGGGGTGAGGGCTACACCTTC
TRBD1	TRBV28	once	TRBJ2-7	CASSYLSGTGGVEQYF	TGTGCCAGCAGTTACCTTTCCGGGACAGGGGGCGTTGAGCAGTACTTC
.	TRBV5-1	.	TRBJ1-1	CASSLRGITEAFF	TGCGCCAGCAGCTTAAGGGGAATCACTGAAGCTTTCTTT